The 10 T cell receptor beta chains below come from one sample, sequenced in a study of T-cell reconstitution after alpha-beta-depleted transplantation in children. The authors prepared the TCRbeta library with unique molecular identifiers. TCRdb passed the PCR reads through MiXCR, listing each CDR3 protein once. The repertoire includes 900,000 or so distinct CDR3 sequences, approximately 15% of them detected once, and approximately 5% sits in the top ten. This material consisted of PBMCs, mostly from graft donor cells, taken 360 days after TCRalphabeta/CD19-depleted stem cell transplant. These receptors originate from a male patient younger than 18 who had a stem cell transplant for acute lymphoblastic leukemia, so the T cells may come from the graft donor.

This clonotype turned up a few times. This sequence joins TRBV5-1 and TRBJ2-7; 8 nucleotides agree with TRBD1. This CDR3 is 12 amino acids long. The V segment lost 7 bases and the J segment 6 bases; nucleotides outside the gene matches: 6. The V gene's germline CDR1 is SGHRS and CDR2 YFSETQ. CDR3 sequence: CASRDRPFEQYF. The DNA for the CDR3 is TGCGCCAGCCGGGACAGGCCCTTCGAGCAGTACTTC.

This clonotype was observed a few times. The J gene is TRBJ1-1, the V gene TRBV5-1; D not certain. V lost 4 bases and J 6 bases, leaving 25 bases between the germline ends. The CDR3 consists of 17 residues. The germline V gene encodes CDR1 SGHRS and CDR2 YFSETQ. The CDR3 nucleotides are TGCGCCAGCAGCCCCTTGGGCGACCAGACGTTCGGCGCTGAAGCTTTCTTT. Protein product: CASSPLGDQTFGAEAFF.

V gene TRBV27 combines with J gene TRBJ1-2; 11 bases align to TRBD1. The CDR3 has 16 residues. V shed 8 bases and J 2 bases; nucleotides not matched to a gene: 10. Per the germline V gene, CDR1 is MNHEY and CDR2 is SMNVEV (reference sequence). CDR3 nucleotide sequence: TGTGCCAGCGGTCGGACAGGGGGCTGGCAAAACTATGGCTACACCTTC. Its translation is CASGRTGGWQNYGYTF.

This clonotype occurred many times. The J gene is TRBJ2-7, the V gene TRBV4-2; 13 bases match TRBD2. Germline-derived CDR1 and CDR2 are LGHNA and YNFKEQ. This CDR3 contains 16 residues. Germline trimming cut 1 base from V and 5 bases from J; bases unmatched to any gene: 5. CDR3 protein: CASSQGRLAGGDEQYF. In nucleotides, the CDR3 is TGTGCCAGCAGCCAAGGCAGACTAGCGGGAGGTGACGAGCAGTACTTC.

This rearrangement joins TRBV5-1 to TRBJ2-1; the D gene could be TRBD1 or TRBD2 (5 bases each). CDR1 is SGHRS, CDR2 YFSETQ, per germline. V lost 0 bases and J 5 bases, leaving 12 bases between the germline ends. CDR3 length equals 15 residues. CDR3 bases: TGCGCCAGCAGCTTGGCGGCTCGGGGACACAATGAGCAGTTCTTC. Amino acid sequence: CASSLAARGHNEQFF.

The chain has TRBV5-1 and TRBJ2-7; D is perhaps TRBD1 or TRBD2 (6 bases each). V lost 0 bases and J lost 7, with 14 bases in between. Per the germline V gene, CDR1 is SGHRS and CDR2 is YFSETQ. CDR3 length equals 14 residues. The CDR3 sequence is CASSLVVGGGEQYF. CDR3 DNA sequence: TGCGCCAGCAGCTTGGTAGTTGGAGGGGGAGAGCAGTACTTC.

Comments on this clonotype: Since a much larger clone is just one base distant, this may be a read error. The J gene is TRBJ1-2, the V gene TRBV11-1; no reliable D call. The CDR3 runs 13 residues. The V gene lost 5 bases and the J gene lost 1 base, with 8 bases spanning the gap. Germline CDR1 and CDR2: SGHAT and FQDESV (reference sequence). CDR3 coding DNA: TGTGCCAGCAGCCCCGGGGTTAACTATGGCTACACCTTC. It specifies CASSPGVNYGYTF.

This clonotype was seen only a few times. The V call is TRBV30, the J call TRBJ1-1; D is undetermined. From germline, CDR1 is GTSNPN and CDR2 SVGIG (reference sequence). Deletions cut 4 bases from V and 4 bases from J, with 4 bases between. CDR3 length: 10 amino acids. The CDR3 loop is CAWKATEAFF. CDR3 nucleotides: TGTGCCTGGAAAGCCACTGAAGCTTTCTTT. Filled out from reference TRBV30 and TRBJ1-1, the complete variable domain reads SQTIHQWPATLVQPVGSPLSLECTVEGTSNPNLYWYRQAAGRGLQLLFYSVGIGQISSEVPQNLSASRPQDRQFILSSKKLLLSDSGFYLCAWKATEAFFGQGTRLTVV.

This clonotype turned up a few times. The rearrangement uses TRBV2 and TRBJ2-1, with 7 bases aligning to TRBD2. The CDR3 length is 14 residues. Trimming at V came to 2 bases and at J to 5 bases, leaving 3 bases not matched to a gene. Germline V gene lookup returns CDR1 SNHLY and CDR2 FYNNEI. CDR3 DNA: TGTGCCAGCAGTGAATGGCTAGCGGACAATGAGCAGTTCTTC. Its translation is CASSEWLADNEQFF.

About this clonotype: A much larger clone lies one base from this, so it may be a read error. This rearrangement joins TRBV6-2 or TRBV6-3 to TRBJ2-3; D gene uncertain. Per germline, CDR1 MNHEY and CDR2 SVGEGT. The V and J ends lost 6 bases and 4 bases respectively, with 5 bases between them. The CDR3 extends over 11 amino acids. CDR3 in amino acids: CASSHSDTQYF. CDR3 coding DNA: TGTGCCAGCAGCCACTCAGATACGCAGTATTTT.